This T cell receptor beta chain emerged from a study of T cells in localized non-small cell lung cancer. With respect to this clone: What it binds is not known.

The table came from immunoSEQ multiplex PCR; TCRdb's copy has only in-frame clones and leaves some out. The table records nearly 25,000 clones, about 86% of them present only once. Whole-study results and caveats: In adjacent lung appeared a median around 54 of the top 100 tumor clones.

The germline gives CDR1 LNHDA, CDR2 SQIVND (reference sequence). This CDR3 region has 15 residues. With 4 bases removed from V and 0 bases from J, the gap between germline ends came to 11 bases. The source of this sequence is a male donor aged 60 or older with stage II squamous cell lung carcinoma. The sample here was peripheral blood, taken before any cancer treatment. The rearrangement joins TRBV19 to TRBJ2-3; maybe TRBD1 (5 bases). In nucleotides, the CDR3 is TGTGCCAGTAGTACGAACAGGCTAAGCACAGATACGCAGTATTTT. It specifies CASSTNRLSTDTQYF.